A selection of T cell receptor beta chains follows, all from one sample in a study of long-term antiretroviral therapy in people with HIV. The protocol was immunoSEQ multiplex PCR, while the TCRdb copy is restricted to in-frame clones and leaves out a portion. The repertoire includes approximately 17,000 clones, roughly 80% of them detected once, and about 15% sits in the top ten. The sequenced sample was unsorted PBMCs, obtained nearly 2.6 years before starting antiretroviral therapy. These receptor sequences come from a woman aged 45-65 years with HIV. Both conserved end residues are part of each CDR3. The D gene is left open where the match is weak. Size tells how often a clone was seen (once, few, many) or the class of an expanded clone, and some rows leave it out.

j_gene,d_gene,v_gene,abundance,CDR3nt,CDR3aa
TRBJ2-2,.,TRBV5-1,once,TGCGCCAGCAGCCAGAGGGGTCCTAGTCTCGCCGGGGAGCTGTTTTTT,CASSQRGPSLAGELFF
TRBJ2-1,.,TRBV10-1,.,TGCGCCAGCAGTGAGTCGAGGGCTAGCGGAGGGGGGCAGTTCTTC,CASSESRASGGGQFF
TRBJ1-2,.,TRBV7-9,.,TGTGCCAGCAGCTTAACTCCTAACTATGGCTACACCTTC,CASSLTPNYGYTF
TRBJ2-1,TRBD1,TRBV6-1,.,TGTGCCAGCAGTGATCCGGACAGGGGCGATGAGCAGTTCTTC,CASSDPDRGDEQFF
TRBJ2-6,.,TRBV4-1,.,TGCGCCAGCAGCCAAGATTTTTCGGGATCTGGGGCCAACGTCCTGACTTTC,CASSQDFSGSGANVLTF
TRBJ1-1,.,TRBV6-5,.,TGTGCCAGCAGTACCCCGAAGAACACTGAAGCTTTCTTT,CASSTPKNTEAFF
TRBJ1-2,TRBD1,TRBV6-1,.,TGTGCCAGCAGTAACGACAGGGTGGGATACTATGGCTACACCTTC,CASSNDRVGYYGYTF
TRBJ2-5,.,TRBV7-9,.,TGTGCCAGCAGCTTAGCCCAACTAGTCCTGTACCAAGAGACCCAGTACTTC,CASSLAQLVLYQETQYF
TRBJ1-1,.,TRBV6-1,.,TGTGCCAGCAGTGTCATCATCCAACAGGGCACTGAAGCTTTCTTT,CASSVIIQQGTEAFF
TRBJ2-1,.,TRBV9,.,TGTGCCAGCAGCGTAGGCCAGGGCTACAATGAGCAGTTCTTC,CASSVGQGYNEQFF
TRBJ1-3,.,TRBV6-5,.,TGTGCCACCTATCAGGCATCGGGAAACACCATATATTTT,CATYQASGNTIYF
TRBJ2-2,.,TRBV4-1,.,TGCGCCAGCAGCCAACGGACACTTAACACCGGGGAGCTGTTTTTT,CASSQRTLNTGELFF
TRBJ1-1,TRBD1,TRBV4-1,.,TGCGCCAGCAGCCAAGACGACAGGGTTGGAACTGAAGCTTTCTTT,CASSQDDRVGTEAFF
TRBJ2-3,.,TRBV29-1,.,TGCAGCCCGCTCGGATGGGGGGATACGCAGTATTTT,CSPLGWGDTQYF
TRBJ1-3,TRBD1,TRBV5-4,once,TGTGCCAGCAGCACGGGACAGAGCGGAAACACCATATATTTT,CASSTGQSGNTIYF
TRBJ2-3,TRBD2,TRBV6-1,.,TGTGCCAGCAGTGACGGGACTAGCGGGGGTCTAGTTACAGATACGCAGTATTTT,CASSDGTSGGLVTDTQYF
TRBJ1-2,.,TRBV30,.,TGTGCCTCCCACAAGGGATTTAACTATGGCTACACCTTC,CASHKGFNYGYTF
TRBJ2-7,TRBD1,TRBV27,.,TGTGCCAGCAGTCCCGCGACAGGGGGCTACGAGCAGTACTTC,CASSPATGGYEQYF
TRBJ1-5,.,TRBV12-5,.,TGTGCTAGTGGTCCCCCCACGCATAGCAATCAGCCCCAGCATTTT,CASGPPTHSNQPQHF
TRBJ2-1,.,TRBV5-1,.,TGCGCCAGCAGCGCGAACAATGAGCAGTTCTTC,CASSANNEQFF
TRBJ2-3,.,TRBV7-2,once,TGTGCCAGCAGCTTAGTTAGGGACACAGATACGCAGTATTTT,CASSLVRDTDTQYF
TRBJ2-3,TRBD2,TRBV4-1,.,TGCGCCAGCAGCCAAGTCAAGCGGGGCCCCCTCACAGATACGCAGTATTTT,CASSQVKRGPLTDTQYF
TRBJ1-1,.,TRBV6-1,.,TGTTCCGTGGGCGAAGGGATAAAGGCTGAAGCTTTCTTT,CSVGEGIKAEAFF
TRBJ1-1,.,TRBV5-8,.,TGTGCCAGCAGCTTCGGGGGGTCCCTGGGCACTGAAGCTTTCTTT,CASSFGGSLGTEAFF
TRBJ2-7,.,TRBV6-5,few,TGTGCCAGCAGTATTCCTCTGCGGGAGCAGTACTTC,CASSIPLREQYF
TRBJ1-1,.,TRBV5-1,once,TGCGCCAGCAGCTTGGGGGAGGACACTGAAGCTTTCTTT,CASSLGEDTEAFF
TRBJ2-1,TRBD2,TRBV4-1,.,TGCGCCAGCAGCCGAGGGACTAGCGGGGGTTCCTACAATGAGCAGTTCTTC,CASSRGTSGGSYNEQFF
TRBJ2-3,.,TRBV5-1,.,TGCGCCAGCAGCTTGGGGGGGGTTGCAGATACGCAGTATTTT,CASSLGGVADTQYF
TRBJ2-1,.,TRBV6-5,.,TGTGCCAGTCACCGTGGAGGGGACAATGAGCAGTTCTTC,CASHRGGDNEQFF
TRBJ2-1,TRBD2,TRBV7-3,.,TGTGCCAGCAGCTTAACTAGCGGGGGGACTTACAATGAGCAGTTCTTC,CASSLTSGGTYNEQFF
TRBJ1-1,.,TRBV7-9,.,TGTGCCAGCAGCCGGCTTGGGGCTATGAACACTGAAGCTTTCTTT,CASSRLGAMNTEAFF
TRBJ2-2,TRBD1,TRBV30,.,TGTGCCTTGGACAGGGGGCGAGGAACCGGGGAGCTGTTTTTT,CALDRGRGTGELFF
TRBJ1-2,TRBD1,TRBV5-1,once,TGCGCCACCAATAGGGCAGGGGGCAACTATGGCTACACCTTC,CATNRAGGNYGYTF
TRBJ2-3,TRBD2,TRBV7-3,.,TGTGCCAGCAGCTTTGAGCGGGGGAGCACAGATACGCAGTATTTT,CASSFERGSTDTQYF
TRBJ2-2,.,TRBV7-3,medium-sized,TGTGCCAGCAGCCTGGACTCTTACACCGGGGAGCTGTTTTTT,CASSLDSYTGELFF
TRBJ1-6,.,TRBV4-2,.,TGTGCCAGCAGCCAAAACAGGGCAACTAATTCACCCCTCCACTTT,CASSQNRATNSPLHF
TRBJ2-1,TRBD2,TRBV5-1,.,TGCGCCAGCAGCCGGGGACTAGCGGGGGGACCGAGCTCCTACAATGAGCAGTTCTTC,CASSRGLAGGPSSYNEQFF
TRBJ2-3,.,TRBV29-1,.,TGCAGCGTTGTGGACCTCGGGACGCAGTATTTT,CSVVDLGTQYF
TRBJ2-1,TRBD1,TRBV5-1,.,TGCGCCAGCAGCCCGACCGGGACAGGCGCCTACAATGAGCAGTTCTTC,CASSPTGTGAYNEQFF
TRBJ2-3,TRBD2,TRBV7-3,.,TGTGCCAGCACCCCAGAGTGGGGCGGGGGGCCAGATACGCAGTATTTT,CASTPEWGGGPDTQYF
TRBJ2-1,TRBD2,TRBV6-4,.,TGTGCCAGCAGTGAGATGAGCGGGGTGAACAATGAGCAGTTCTTC,CASSEMSGVNNEQFF